The 27 T cell receptor beta chains below come from one sample, sequenced in a study of technical replicates of blood from a few donors. Some clones are missing from TCRdb's copy, which holds only in-frame ones; the method was immunoSEQ multiplex PCR. The sample has 13,000 or so clones; 80% to 90% are singletons. The specimen sequenced was PBMCs. Receptors originate from a human donor in good health.

The rearrangement uses TRBV30 and TRBJ1-2, with 9 nucleotides matching TRBD1. CDR1 and CDR2 (germline): GTSNPN, SVGIG (reference sequence). This CDR3 has 14 amino acids. Trimming took 4 bases from V and 7 from J; bases not matched to a gene: 10. The CDR3 sequence: CAWKRTGGTGGYTF. The CDR3 DNA follows: TGTGCCTGGAAGAGAACAGGGGGCACTGGTGGCTACACCTTC.

V and J are TRBV5-1 and TRBJ1-1; D is possibly TRBD1 (5 bases). The V end lost 2 bases, the J end lost 2 bases, and 10 bases lay between the germline ends. CDR3 length: 14 residues. The V gene's germline CDR1 is SGHRS and CDR2 YFSETQ. CDR3 DNA: TGCGCCAGCAGCTTCATAGGGGATAACACTGAAGCTTTCTTT. Its protein product is CASSFIGDNTEAFF.

V usage is TRBV28 and J usage is TRBJ1-1; D not resolved. This CDR3 is 13 amino acids long. The V gene's germline CDR1 is MDHEN and CDR2 SYDVKM. The germline V and J ends were trimmed by 2 bases and 4 bases, with 8 bases remaining between them. CDR3 sequence (DNA): TGTGCCAGCAGTTTAATGCGATCCACTGAAGCTTTCTTT. This encodes CASSLMRSTEAFF. The whole variable domain, filled in from reference TRBV28 and TRBJ1-1, reads DVKVTQSSRYLVKRTGEKVFLECVQDMDHENMFWYRQDPGLGLRLIYFSYDVKMKEKGDIPEGYSVSREKKERFSLILESASTNQTSMYLCASSLMRSTEAFFGQGTRLTVV.

The rearrangement links TRBV5-1 to TRBJ2-6, with unresolved D. V shed 3 bases and J shed 0 bases, with 10 bases lying between them. CDR1 and CDR2 (germline): SGHRS, YFSETQ. The CDR3 sequence is 16 residues long. CDR3 region: CASSYDLSSGANVLTF. The CDR3 DNA is TGCGCCAGCAGCTATGACTTAAGCTCTGGGGCCAACGTCCTGACTTTC.

This clone was detected a few times. The genes are TRBV30 and TRBJ2-7; D gene ambiguous. V was cut by 3 bases and J by 3 bases, with 12 bases left in between. The germline V gene encodes CDR1 GTSNPN and CDR2 SVGIG (reference sequence). The length of the CDR3 is 13 residues. The CDR3 DNA follows: TGTGCCTGGAGACAGTCGTTCCGCTACGAGCAGTACTTC. This encodes CAWRQSFRYEQYF.

The rearrangement links TRBV30 to TRBJ1-2; D remains unclear. This CDR3 region has 14 residues. The V gene lost 1 base and the J gene lost 4 bases, with 13 bases spanning the gap. Germline loops: CDR1 GTSNPN, CDR2 SVGIG (reference sequence). The CDR3 region is CAWSEQGALYGYTF. Written as DNA, the CDR3 is TGTGCCTGGAGTGAACAAGGAGCCCTCTATGGCTACACCTTC.

This clone showed up just a few times. This chain connects TRBV4-1 to TRBJ2-2; D is undetermined. Per germline, CDR1 MGHRA and CDR2 YSYEKL. Trimming removed 0 bases at V and 8 bases at J, with 10 bases between. The CDR3 totals 14 residues. The CDR3, as DNA: TGCGCCAGCAGCCAAGAATGGAGATCTGGGGAGCTGTTTTTT. Its translation is CASSQEWRSGELFF.

This chain uses TRBV4-2 with TRBJ1-2; D unresolved. This CDR3 spans 15 amino acids. Germline V gene data show CDR1 as LGHNA and CDR2 as YNFKEQ. Between the trimmed V and J ends, which lost 2 bases and 0 bases, there was a span of 10 bases. CDR3 sequence: CASSQTEDANYGYTF. CDR3 DNA sequence: TGTGCCAGCAGCCAAACGGAGGACGCTAACTATGGCTACACCTTC.

This clone was seen only once. The chain recombines TRBV19 with TRBJ2-2; D uncertain. V dropped 6 bases and J dropped 6 bases, with 11 bases sitting between them. Germline values: CDR1 LNHDA, CDR2 SQIVND (reference sequence). The CDR3 totals 13 residues. This CDR3 is CASRMVGAGELFF. CDR3 nucleotides: TGTGCCAGTAGGATGGTGGGCGCCGGGGAGCTGTTTTTT.

The chain has TRBV5-6 and TRBJ2-5; D possibly corresponds to TRBD1 (6 bases). The CDR3 is 14 amino acids. V lost 0 bases to trimming and J lost 2 bases, with 8 bases between them. Germline loops: CDR1 SGHDT, CDR2 YYEEEE. The CDR3, as DNA: TGTGCCAGCAGCTTGGGGCAGGGGCAAGAGACCCAGTACTTC. Protein sequence: CASSLGQGQETQYF.

V is TRBV4-1 and J is TRBJ2-7; 10 nucleotides align to TRBD2. With 6 bases clipped from V and 5 bases from J, the junction kept 4 bases outside the gene matches. Per germline, CDR1 MGHRA and CDR2 YSYEKL. CDR3 length: 13 amino acids. This CDR3 reads CASRGGTSDEQYF. CDR3 nucleotide sequence: TGCGCCAGCAGGGGAGGGACTAGCGACGAGCAGTACTTC.

CDR3 sequence reads: CASRSGHQTRDTQYF. CDR3 coding DNA: TGTGCCAGCAGGAGTGGGCATCAAACGAGAGATACGCAGTATTTT. This chain uses TRBV7-8 with TRBJ2-3; no definite D call. V lost 6 bases, J lost 5 bases, and 18 bases lay in between. The CDR3 consists of 15 residues. Germline-derived CDR1 and CDR2 are SGHVS and FQNEAQ.

The rearrangement links TRBV27 to TRBJ2-1; 11 bases are shared with TRBD2. V shed 6 bases, J shed 1 base, and the junction held 8 bases outside the gene matches. The CDR3 contains 17 residues. Germline V gene data show CDR1 as MNHEY and CDR2 as SMNVEV (reference sequence). As DNA, the CDR3 is TGTGCCAGCAGCCACTCCAGACTAGCGGGATCCTACAATGAGCAGTTCTTC. Translated: CASSHSRLAGSYNEQFF.

The chain couples TRBV7-6 to TRBJ2-7, with 10 bases aligning to TRBD2. V trimming: 2 bases; J trimming: 7 bases; junction bases outside the gene matches: 11. The germline gives CDR1 SGHVS, CDR2 FNYEAQ. The CDR3 has 16 residues. In nucleotides, the CDR3 is TGTGCCAGCAGCTTATCGAACTCTGGACTAGCGGCTGAGCAGTACTTC. Translated, it gives CASSLSNSGLAAEQYF.

V usage is TRBV30 and J usage is TRBJ2-1; TRBD2 aligns across 9 bases. The CDR3 contains 13 residues. Per the germline V gene, CDR1 is GTSNPN and CDR2 is SVGIG (reference sequence). Here the CDR3 DNA reads TGTGGGGGTGGGCTAGCGGGATTAGGAGAGCAGTTCTTC. It translates to CGGGLAGLGEQFF.

This clone was counted only a few times. This chain links TRBV2 with TRBJ1-5; 7 nucleotides match TRBD1. The J segment lost 0 bases and the V segment lost 7 bases, leaving 6 bases of the junction unmatched. This CDR3 region has 15 residues. Germline V gene data show CDR1 as SNHLY and CDR2 as FYNNEI. This CDR3 reads CASIMDRTSNQPQHF. Here the CDR3 DNA reads TGTGCCAGCATTATGGACAGGACTAGCAATCAGCCCCAGCATTTT.

This chain links TRBV28 with TRBJ1-2, with 8 positions matching TRBD1. The CDR3 is made up of 13 amino acids. The germline V gene has CDR1 MDHEN and CDR2 SYDVKM. The trim removed 6 bases at V and 8 bases at J, leaving 8 bases unmatched. The CDR3 DNA is TGTGCCAGCAGCGACAGGGGATACGGCGGCTACACCTTC. Its translation is CASSDRGYGGYTF.

This rearrangement joins TRBV7-2 to TRBJ2-7; 9 bases are shared with TRBD2. This CDR3 spans 16 amino acids. V shed 1 base, J shed 0 bases, and the junction held 4 bases outside the gene matches. Germline values: CDR1 SGHTA, CDR2 FQGNSA. CDR3 protein: CASSLGRLAASYEQYF. The CDR3 DNA sequence: TGTGCCAGCAGCTTAGGTAGACTAGCGGCCTCCTACGAGCAGTACTTC.

This rearrangement joins TRBV18 to TRBJ2-7; tentative D call: TRBD2 (6 bases). This CDR3 spans 16 amino acids. Germline V gene data show CDR1 as KGHSH and CDR2 as LQKENI. V gave up 3 bases and J gave up 3 bases, with 18 bases separating them. The CDR3 spells CASSPVVGTGYYEQYF. For the CDR3, the DNA is TGTGCCAGCTCACCCGTGGTTGGGACTGGTTACTACGAGCAGTACTTC.

Here the CDR3 reads CASSLETTSIYEQYF. CDR3 nucleotide sequence: TGTGCCAGCAGTTTAGAGACTACATCCATATACGAGCAGTACTTC. V is TRBV2 and J is TRBJ2-7; possibly TRBD2 for D (5 bases). The V and J ends lost 5 bases and 4 bases respectively, with 18 bases between them. The CDR3 is 15 amino acids. Germline values: CDR1 SNHLY, CDR2 FYNNEI.

The genes are TRBV6-5 and TRBJ2-1; a weak D match, TRBD2 (6 bases). The CDR3 loop spans 13 amino acids. Germline V gives CDR1 MNHEY, CDR2 SVGAGI. Trimming cost V 5 bases and J 6 bases, with 11 bases left between them. Here the CDR3 DNA reads TGTGCCAGCAGTGGGATTAGCGGCAATGAGCAGTTCTTC. Protein product: CASSGISGNEQFF.

This clone was seen only once. The chain combines TRBV30 with TRBJ2-7, with 8 positions matching TRBD2. This CDR3 spans 16 amino acids. V trimming: 0 bases; J trimming: 0 bases; junction bases outside the gene matches: 7. Germline CDR1 reads GTSNPN; CDR2 reads SVGIG (reference sequence). CDR3 nucleotides: TGTGCCTGGAGTGTCGCCCGGACTAGCACCTCCTACGAGCAGTACTTC. Translation: CAWSVARTSTSYEQYF.

This chain connects TRBV11-2 to TRBJ2-7; 7 bases match TRBD2. CDR1 is SGHAT, CDR2 FQNNGV, per germline. The J segment lost 0 bases and the V segment lost 5 bases, leaving 7 bases of the junction unmatched. This CDR3 has 15 residues. CDR3 loop: CASSQSGVSSYEQYF. Here the CDR3 DNA reads TGTGCCAGCAGCCAGAGCGGGGTATCCTCCTACGAGCAGTACTTC. Drawing the rest from reference TRBV11-2 and TRBJ2-7, the complete variable domain is EAGVAQSPRYKIIEKRQSVAFWCNPISGHATLYWYQQILGQGPKLLIQFQNNGVVDDSQLPKDRFSAERLKGVDSTLKIQPAKLEDSAVYLCASSQSGVSSYEQYFGPGTRLTVT.

This chain connects TRBV7-3 to TRBJ2-3, with D unclear. CDR3 size: 14 residues. Germline V gene data show CDR1 as SGHTA and CDR2 as FQGTGA. Trimming stripped 1 base from V and 0 bases from J, with 5 bases between. CDR3 nucleotide sequence: TGTGCCAGCAGCTTAAGGGCCAGCACAGATACGCAGTATTTT. This gives the protein CASSLRASTDTQYF. The full variable domain, in which reference TRBV7-3 and TRBJ2-3 provide the parts outside the CDR3, is GAGVSQTPSNKVTEKGKYVELRCDPISGHTALYWYRQSLGQGPEFLIYFQGTGAADDSGLPNDRFFAVRPEGSVSTLKIQRTERGDSAVYLCASSLRASTDTQYFGPGTRLTVL.

This clone has only one observation. The V call is TRBV6-5, the J call TRBJ2-1; TRBD2 matches at 11 bases. This CDR3 contains 15 residues. The germline gives CDR1 MNHEY, CDR2 SVGAGI. V shed 7 bases, J shed 3 bases, and the junction held 5 bases outside the gene matches. This CDR3 reads CASNRGTSGYNEQFF. In nucleotides, the CDR3 is TGTGCCAGCAACCGCGGGACTAGCGGCTACAATGAGCAGTTCTTC.

V gene TRBV6-6 combines with J gene TRBJ1-1, with TRBD1 identical over 8 bases. With V trimmed by 11 bases and J by 3 bases, 8 bases remained unmatched. Germline V gene lookup returns CDR1 MNHNY and CDR2 SVGAGI (reference sequence). The length of the CDR3 is 13 residues. The chain's CDR3 is CAVRTGIYTEAFF. The DNA for the CDR3 is TGTGCCGTCCGGACAGGGATCTACACTGAAGCTTTCTTT.

The rearrangement uses TRBV19 and TRBJ2-7; 13 bases match TRBD2. Germline CDR1 LNHDA, CDR2 SQIVND (reference sequence). There are 14 residues in the CDR3. The V gene end was trimmed by 5 bases and the J gene end by 5 bases; junction bases not matched to a gene: 3. In nucleotides, the CDR3 is TGTGCCAGTAGTCGGACTAGCGGGAGCAACGAGCAGTACTTC. Its translation: CASSRTSGSNEQYF.